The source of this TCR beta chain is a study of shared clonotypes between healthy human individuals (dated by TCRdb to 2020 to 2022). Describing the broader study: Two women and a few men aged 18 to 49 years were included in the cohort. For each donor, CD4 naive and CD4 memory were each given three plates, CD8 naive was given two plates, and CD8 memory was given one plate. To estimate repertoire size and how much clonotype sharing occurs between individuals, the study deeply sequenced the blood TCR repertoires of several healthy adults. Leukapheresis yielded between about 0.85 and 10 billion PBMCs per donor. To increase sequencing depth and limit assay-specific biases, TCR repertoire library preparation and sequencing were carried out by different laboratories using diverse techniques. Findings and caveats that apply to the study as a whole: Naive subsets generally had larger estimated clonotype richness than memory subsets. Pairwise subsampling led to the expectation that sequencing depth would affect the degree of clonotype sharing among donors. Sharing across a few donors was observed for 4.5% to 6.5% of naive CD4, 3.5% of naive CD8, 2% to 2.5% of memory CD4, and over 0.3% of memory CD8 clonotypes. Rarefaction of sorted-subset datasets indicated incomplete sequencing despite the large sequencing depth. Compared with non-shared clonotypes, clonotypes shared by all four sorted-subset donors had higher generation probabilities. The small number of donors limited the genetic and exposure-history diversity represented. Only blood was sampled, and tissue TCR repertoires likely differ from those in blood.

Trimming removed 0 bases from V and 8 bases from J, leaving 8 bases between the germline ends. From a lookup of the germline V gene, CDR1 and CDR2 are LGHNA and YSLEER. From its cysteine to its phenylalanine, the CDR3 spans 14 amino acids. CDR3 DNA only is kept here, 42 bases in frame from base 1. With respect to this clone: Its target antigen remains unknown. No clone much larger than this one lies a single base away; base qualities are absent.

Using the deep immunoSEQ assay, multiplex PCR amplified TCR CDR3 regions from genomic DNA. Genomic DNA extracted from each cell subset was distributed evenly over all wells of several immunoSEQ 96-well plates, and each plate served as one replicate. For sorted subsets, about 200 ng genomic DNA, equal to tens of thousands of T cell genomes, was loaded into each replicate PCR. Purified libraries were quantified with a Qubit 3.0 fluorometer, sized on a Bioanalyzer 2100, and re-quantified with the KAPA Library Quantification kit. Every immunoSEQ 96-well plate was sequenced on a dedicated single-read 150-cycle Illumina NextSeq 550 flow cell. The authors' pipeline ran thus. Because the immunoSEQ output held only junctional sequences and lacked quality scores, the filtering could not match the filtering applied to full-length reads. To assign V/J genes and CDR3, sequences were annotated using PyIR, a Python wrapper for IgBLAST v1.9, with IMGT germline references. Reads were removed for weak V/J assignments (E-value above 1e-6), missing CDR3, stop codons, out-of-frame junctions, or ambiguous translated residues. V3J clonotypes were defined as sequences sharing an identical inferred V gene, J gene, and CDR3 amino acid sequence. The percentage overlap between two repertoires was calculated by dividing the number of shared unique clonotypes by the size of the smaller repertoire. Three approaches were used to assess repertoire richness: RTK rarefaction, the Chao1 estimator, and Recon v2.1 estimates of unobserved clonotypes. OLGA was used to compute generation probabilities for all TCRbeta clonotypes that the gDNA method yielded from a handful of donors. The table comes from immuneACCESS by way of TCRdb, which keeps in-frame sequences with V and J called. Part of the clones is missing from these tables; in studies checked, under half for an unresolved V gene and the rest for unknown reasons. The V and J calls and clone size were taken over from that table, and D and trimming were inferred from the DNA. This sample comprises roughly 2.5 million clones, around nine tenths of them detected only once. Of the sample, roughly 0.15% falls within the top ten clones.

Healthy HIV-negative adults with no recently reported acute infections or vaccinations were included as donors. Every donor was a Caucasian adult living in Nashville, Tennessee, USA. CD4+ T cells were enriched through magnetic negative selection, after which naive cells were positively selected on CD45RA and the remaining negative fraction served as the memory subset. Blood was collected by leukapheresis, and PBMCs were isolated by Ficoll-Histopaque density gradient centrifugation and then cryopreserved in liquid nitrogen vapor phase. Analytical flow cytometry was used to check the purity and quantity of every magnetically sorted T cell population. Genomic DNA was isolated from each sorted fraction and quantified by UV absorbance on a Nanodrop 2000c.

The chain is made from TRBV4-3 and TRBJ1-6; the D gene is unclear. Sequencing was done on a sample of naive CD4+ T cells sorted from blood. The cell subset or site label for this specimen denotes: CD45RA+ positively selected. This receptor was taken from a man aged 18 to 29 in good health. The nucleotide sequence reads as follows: TGCGCCAGCAGCCAAGATGGGCTGCATTCACCCCTCCACTTT. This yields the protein CASSQDGLHSPLHF.